A single T cell receptor beta chain is shown here with its context. Its antigen is not identified. Trimming stripped 5 bases from V and 10 bases from J, with 12 bases between. Germline CDR1 reads MDHEN; CDR2 reads SYDVKM. The CDR3 length is 12 residues. The repertoire was sequenced with immunoSEQ multiplex PCR; TCRdb's copy has only in-frame clones and lacks some. The data hold approximately 2,000,000 clones, with 92% observed a single time. This record belongs to a study of shared clonotypes between healthy human individuals. Overall study results and limits: Richness estimates generally favored naive over memory subsets.

The sample consisted of naive CD4+ T cells from PBMCs. Subset meaning: CD45RA+ positively selected. V is TRBV28 and J is TRBJ2-1; D is uncertain. The source is a man between 18 and 35 years old in good health. Some clones in this sample may be carry-over from other donors' samples. The chain's CDR3 is CASSGVPPEQFF. The CDR3, as DNA: TGTGCCAGCAGTGGCGTCCCGCCAGAGCAGTTCTTC.